A selection of T cell receptor beta chains follows, all from one sample in a study of identical twins. MiXCR, applied by TCRdb to the 5' RACE reads, yields one record per CDR3 protein. The sample lists 400,000 to 650,000 distinct CDR3 sequences; about 20% were seen once. The data also belong to a second study, concerning T cells expressing NK-cell markers.

Sequencing input: CD4+ T cells sorted from blood. These TCRs come from a woman under 30 in good health. Both conserved end residues are trimmed from each CDR3. The order of the fields is V gene, D gene, J gene, CDR3 protein. The D gene is left open where the match is weak.

TRBV18	NA	TRBJ1-1	ASSRAENTEAF
TRBV3-1	TRBD1	TRBJ1-1	ASSHGDRENTEAF
TRBV2	NA	TRBJ2-3	ASKRLGLVSTDTQY
TRBV6-5	NA	TRBJ2-4	ASSYSGKLAKNIQY
TRBV20-1	NA	TRBJ1-2	SASYREGGGYT
TRBV20-1	TRBD1	TRBJ2-3	SASQRQGRSTDTQY
TRBV27	NA	TRBJ2-7	ASSNLYEQY
TRBV5-6	NA	TRBJ1-5	ASSFRGGQPQH
TRBV20-1	NA	TRBJ2-7	SAFPPTATYEQY
TRBV7-2	NA	TRBJ2-4	ASSLYVGPGNIQY
TRBV12-3/TRBV12-4	TRBD2	TRBJ2-3	ASSVGLAGGRTDTQY
TRBV3-1	TRBD1	TRBJ1-1	ASQKWDSNTEAF
TRBV5-1	TRBD1	TRBJ1-1	ASKGTGGVGTEAF
TRBV10-3	TRBD2	TRBJ2-1	AISALGGAYNEQF
TRBV6-6	NA	TRBJ1-1	VSGRTEAF
TRBV5-6	NA	TRBJ1-3	ASRPAGGNTIY
TRBV10-3	NA	TRBJ1-1	AISGSEISNTEAF
TRBV2	TRBD1	TRBJ2-1	AKNRDRGLDEQF
TRBV20-1	NA	TRBJ1-1	SARRYAGGNTEAF
TRBV6-2/TRBV6-3	NA	TRBJ2-7	ASSYSPGRSYEQY
TRBV7-9	TRBD2	TRBJ2-1	ASSPPGLAGNEQF
TRBV12-3/TRBV12-4	NA	TRBJ2-1	ASSGHLSYNEQF
TRBV10-3	TRBD1	TRBJ2-7	AIRATGTGDYEQY
TRBV6-6	NA	TRBJ1-1	ASRPQGGEAF
TRBV29-1	NA	TRBJ2-1	SIRKRTVYNEQF
TRBV6-5	TRBD1	TRBJ1-2	ASSYYGTGYGYT